The T cell receptor (beta chain) under discussion was sequenced for a study of response to subunit inactivated influenza vaccine. TCRdb re-called the RT-PCR reads through MiXCR, storing one row per CDR3 protein. The profile shows hundreds of thousands of distinct CDR3 sequences, less than 20% of them singletons. General study points: Every seasonal influenza vaccination brings in few new T cells, the authors suggested.

The CDR3 has 14 residues. CDR1 and CDR2 from the germline V gene are LNHNV and YYDKDF (reference sequence). V gave up 0 bases and J gave up 6 bases, with 6 bases separating them. This clonotype was observed at least ten times. The antigen is undetermined. The sample was PBMCs from blood, taken more than 4 days after vaccination. The TCR comes from a man aged 50 to 59 who received an inactivated influenza vaccine. The V call is TRBV15, the J call TRBJ1-6; a possible D gene is TRBD1 (5 bases). CDR3 loop: CATSRDRGNSPLHF. CDR3 DNA sequence: TGTGCCACCAGCAGAGATAGGGGTAATTCACCCCTCCACTTT.